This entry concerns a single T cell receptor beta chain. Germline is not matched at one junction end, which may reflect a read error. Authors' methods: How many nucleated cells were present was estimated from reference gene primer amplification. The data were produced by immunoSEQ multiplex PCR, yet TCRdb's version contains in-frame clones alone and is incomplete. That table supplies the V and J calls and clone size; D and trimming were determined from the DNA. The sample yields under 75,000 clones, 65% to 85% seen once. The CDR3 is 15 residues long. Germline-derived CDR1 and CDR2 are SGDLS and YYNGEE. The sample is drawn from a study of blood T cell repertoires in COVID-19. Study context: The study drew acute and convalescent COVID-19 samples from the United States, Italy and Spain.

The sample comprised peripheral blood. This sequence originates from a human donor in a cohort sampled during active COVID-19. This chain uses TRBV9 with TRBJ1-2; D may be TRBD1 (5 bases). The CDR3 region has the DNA TGTGCCAGCAGCGTAGCTACAGGCGGACCCTATGGCCACACCTTC. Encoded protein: CASSVATGGPYGHTF.